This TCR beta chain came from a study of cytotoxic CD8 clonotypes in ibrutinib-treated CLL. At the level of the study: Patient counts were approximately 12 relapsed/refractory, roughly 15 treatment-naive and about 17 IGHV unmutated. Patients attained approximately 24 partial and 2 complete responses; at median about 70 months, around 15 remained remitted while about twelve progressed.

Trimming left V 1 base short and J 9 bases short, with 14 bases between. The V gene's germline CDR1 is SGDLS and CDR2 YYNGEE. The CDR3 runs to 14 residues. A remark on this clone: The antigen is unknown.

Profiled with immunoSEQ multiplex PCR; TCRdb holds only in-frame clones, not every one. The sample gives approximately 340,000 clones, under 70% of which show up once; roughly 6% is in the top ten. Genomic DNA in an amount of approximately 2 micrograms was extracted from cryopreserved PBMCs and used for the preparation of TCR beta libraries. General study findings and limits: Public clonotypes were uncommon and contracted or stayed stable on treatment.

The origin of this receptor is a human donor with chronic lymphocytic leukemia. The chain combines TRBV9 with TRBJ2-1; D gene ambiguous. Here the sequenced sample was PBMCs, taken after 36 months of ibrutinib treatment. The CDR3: CASSVSTSMGEQFF. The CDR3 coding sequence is TGTGCCAGCAGCGTATCGACGTCAATGGGTGAGCAGTTCTTC.